The rows below give T cell receptor beta chains drawn from one sample of a study of OX40 agonist ivuxolimab in advanced cancers. The assay was immunoSEQ multiplex PCR, and TCRdb's table has in-frame clones only and misses some. The table shows some 86,000 clones, with about 85% occurring only once. The sample was CD4+ or CD8+ T cells sorted from blood, taken in a trial of the OX40 agonist ivuxolimab. The receptors stem from an adult with an advanced solid tumor such as melanoma, head and neck, liver or kidney cancer. CDR3s include the opening cysteine and the closing phenylalanine or tryptophan. The D gene is left open where the match is weak. Size is stated for part of the rows, as once, few or many counts, or as a class when the clone is expanded.

clone size: -; D gene: -; V gene: TRBV19; J gene: TRBJ1-5; CDR3 DNA: TGTGCCAGTACCCTCCTCGGGTCTCAGCCCCAGCATTTT; CDR3 protein: CASTLLGSQPQHF
clone size: -; D gene: -; V gene: TRBV30; J gene: TRBJ2-7; CDR3 DNA: TGTGCCTGGAGTGCCAGGGGAAATACCTACGAGCAGTACTTC; CDR3 protein: CAWSARGNTYEQYF
clone size: -; D gene: TRBD1; V gene: TRBV4-3; J gene: TRBJ1-1; CDR3 DNA: TGCGCCAGCAGCCGCCCGGGACAGGGGTCGGACACTGAAGCTTTCTTT; CDR3 protein: CASSRPGQGSDTEAFF
clone size: -; D gene: TRBD1; V gene: TRBV7-9; J gene: TRBJ1-4; CDR3 DNA: TGTGCCAGCAGCTTAGGGACAGGGACTGCGAAACTGTTTTTT; CDR3 protein: CASSLGTGTAKLFF
clone size: -; D gene: -; V gene: TRBV4-1; J gene: TRBJ2-5; CDR3 DNA: TGCGCCAGCAGCCTGGATACCCGTGGGGAGACCCAGTACTTC; CDR3 protein: CASSLDTRGETQYF
clone size: few; D gene: -; V gene: TRBV28; J gene: TRBJ2-3; CDR3 DNA: TGTGCCAGCAGTCCGGAACAGGGCACAGATACGCAGTATTTT; CDR3 protein: CASSPEQGTDTQYF
clone size: -; D gene: -; V gene: TRBV6-4; J gene: TRBJ2-1; CDR3 DNA: TGTGCCAGCAGTGAAATGAACGGGGGTGAGCAGTTCTTC; CDR3 protein: CASSEMNGGEQFF
clone size: -; D gene: TRBD1; V gene: TRBV28; J gene: TRBJ1-1; CDR3 DNA: TGTGCCAGCAGCTTGGACAGGGGGGTCACTGAAGCTTTCTTT; CDR3 protein: CASSLDRGVTEAFF
clone size: -; D gene: TRBD2; V gene: TRBV12-5; J gene: TRBJ2-5; CDR3 DNA: TGTGCTAGTGGTTCCCGCGGGGGGAGAGAGACCCAGTACTTC; CDR3 protein: CASGSRGGRETQYF
clone size: few; D gene: -; V gene: TRBV28; J gene: TRBJ2-7; CDR3 DNA: TGTGCCAGCACCAACTTACTTGGCCAGCAGTACTTC; CDR3 protein: CASTNLLGQQYF
clone size: -; D gene: TRBD1; V gene: TRBV5-1; J gene: TRBJ2-2; CDR3 DNA: TGCGCCAGCAGCACCGGACAGGGGGGGACCACCGGGGAGCTGTTTTTT; CDR3 protein: CASSTGQGGTTGELFF
clone size: few; D gene: TRBD1; V gene: TRBV15; J gene: TRBJ2-2; CDR3 DNA: TGTGCCACCAGCACATCAGGGGGCTTATACACCGGGGAGCTGTTTTTT; CDR3 protein: CATSTSGGLYTGELFF
clone size: -; D gene: -; V gene: TRBV4-3; J gene: TRBJ1-2; CDR3 DNA: TGCGCCAGCAGCCAAGATGATTTACGCATCACTAACTATGGCTACACCTTC; CDR3 protein: CASSQDDLRITNYGYTF
clone size: -; D gene: TRBD2; V gene: TRBV7-3; J gene: TRBJ2-3; CDR3 DNA: TGTGCCAGCAGCCCCTCTGGCGGGAGGGTGGATACGCAGTATTTT; CDR3 protein: CASSPSGGRVDTQYF
clone size: -; D gene: -; V gene: TRBV5-1; J gene: TRBJ2-1; CDR3 DNA: TGCGCCAGCAGCTTGGGACAGATGAATGAGCAGTTCTTC; CDR3 protein: CASSLGQMNEQFF
clone size: once; D gene: -; V gene: TRBV7-3; J gene: TRBJ2-7; CDR3 DNA: TGTGCCAGCAGTGACGGCCGCGGGAACGAGCAGTACTTC; CDR3 protein: CASSDGRGNEQYF
clone size: few; D gene: -; V gene: TRBV28; J gene: TRBJ2-1; CDR3 DNA: TGTGCCAGCAGTTTAGGGGGGTCAGCGGATGAGCAGTTCTTC; CDR3 protein: CASSLGGSADEQFF
clone size: -; D gene: -; V gene: TRBV21-1; J gene: TRBJ2-7; CDR3 DNA: TGTGCCAGCAGCAAAAGATGGGGGGTACAGGGCTCAAACTCCTACGAGCAGTACTTC; CDR3 protein: CASSKRWGVQGSNSYEQYF
clone size: -; D gene: TRBD2; V gene: TRBV4-1; J gene: TRBJ2-3; CDR3 DNA: TGCGCCAGCAGCCAGCGAGCCCCTGGACTAGCGGTCACAGATACGCAGTATTTT; CDR3 protein: CASSQRAPGLAVTDTQYF
clone size: -; D gene: TRBD2; V gene: TRBV9; J gene: TRBJ2-7; CDR3 DNA: TGTGCCAGCAGCGTAGGAGGACTAGCGGGAGGAGTGCAGTACTTC; CDR3 protein: CASSVGGLAGGVQYF
clone size: -; D gene: -; V gene: TRBV4-1; J gene: TRBJ1-3; CDR3 DNA: TGCGCCAGCAGGATCGACAGTACCTCTGGAAACACCATATATTTT; CDR3 protein: CASRIDSTSGNTIYF
clone size: -; D gene: -; V gene: TRBV19; J gene: TRBJ2-2; CDR3 DNA: TGTGCCAGTGCAGGGTTGAGGACGAACACCGGGGAGCTGTTTTTT; CDR3 protein: CASAGLRTNTGELFF
clone size: once; D gene: -; V gene: TRBV7-3; J gene: TRBJ1-5; CDR3 DNA: TGTGCCAGCAGCTTAGATGGTTCACAGCCCCAGCATTTT; CDR3 protein: CASSLDGSQPQHF
clone size: -; D gene: -; V gene: TRBV5-4; J gene: TRBJ2-5; CDR3 DNA: TGTGCCAGCAGCTGGAGATTTTCGGGAAGAAAAGAGACCCAGTACTTC; CDR3 protein: CASSWRFSGRKETQYF
clone size: -; D gene: -; V gene: TRBV7-3; J gene: TRBJ1-1; CDR3 DNA: TGTGCCAGCAGCTTAACCGGCATCCAAACTGAAGCTTTCTTT; CDR3 protein: CASSLTGIQTEAFF
clone size: -; D gene: -; V gene: TRBV10-3; J gene: TRBJ2-1; CDR3 DNA: TGTGCCATCAGTGAGGGGACAACCCCCAATGAGCAGTTCTTC; CDR3 protein: CAISEGTTPNEQFF
clone size: -; D gene: -; V gene: TRBV11-3; J gene: TRBJ2-1; CDR3 DNA: TGTGCCAGCAGCTTAGTACCGACGGCGGCCTACAATGAGCAGTTCTTC; CDR3 protein: CASSLVPTAAYNEQFF
clone size: -; D gene: -; V gene: TRBV6-5; J gene: TRBJ2-7; CDR3 DNA: TGTGCCAGCAGTTACTCGGAGGGATCGTACGAGCAGTACTTC; CDR3 protein: CASSYSEGSYEQYF
clone size: -; D gene: -; V gene: TRBV30; J gene: TRBJ2-5; CDR3 DNA: TGTGCCTGGAGTGTAGGCCCACAAGAGACCCAGTACTTC; CDR3 protein: CAWSVGPQETQYF
clone size: -; D gene: -; V gene: TRBV19; J gene: TRBJ1-2; CDR3 DNA: TGTGCCAGTTCACCAGGGAACTATGGCTACACCTTC; CDR3 protein: CASSPGNYGYTF
clone size: -; D gene: TRBD2; V gene: TRBV4-3; J gene: TRBJ2-1; CDR3 DNA: TGCGCCAGCAGCCAACAACTAGCGGGAGCCAGGGGGCAGTTCTTC; CDR3 protein: CASSQQLAGARGQFF
clone size: few; D gene: -; V gene: TRBV30; J gene: TRBJ2-2; CDR3 DNA: TGTGCCTGGAGTGTAGACGCGCCAGTGGTGAACACCGGGGAGCTGTTTTTT; CDR3 protein: CAWSVDAPVVNTGELFF
clone size: -; D gene: TRBD1; V gene: TRBV7-9; J gene: TRBJ2-5; CDR3 DNA: TGTGCCAGCAGCTCCGGGACAGTCCGAGAGACCCAGTACTTC; CDR3 protein: CASSSGTVRETQYF
clone size: -; D gene: -; V gene: TRBV28; J gene: TRBJ2-1; CDR3 DNA: TGTGCCAGCAGTCCCCCGTGGAGTGATGAGCAGTTCTTC; CDR3 protein: CASSPPWSDEQFF
clone size: -; D gene: -; V gene: TRBV27; J gene: TRBJ2-5; CDR3 DNA: TGTGCCAGCAGTCGGAGGACAGACCAAGAGACCCAGTACTTC; CDR3 protein: CASSRRTDQETQYF
clone size: -; D gene: -; V gene: TRBV27; J gene: TRBJ1-5; CDR3 DNA: TGTGCCAGCAAATTCACCGGGAAACCCGATCAGCCCCAGCATTTT; CDR3 protein: CASKFTGKPDQPQHF
clone size: -; D gene: TRBD2; V gene: TRBV29-1; J gene: TRBJ2-5; CDR3 DNA: TGCAGCGTTGTGTCTAGCGGAAAACAAGAGACCCAGTACTTC; CDR3 protein: CSVVSSGKQETQYF
clone size: -; D gene: -; V gene: TRBV7-8; J gene: TRBJ1-5; CDR3 DNA: TGTGCCAGCAGCCCTAAGTGGGAGGGAGGCACGGCCCAGCATTTT; CDR3 protein: CASSPKWEGGTAQHF
clone size: -; D gene: TRBD2; V gene: TRBV14; J gene: TRBJ2-7; CDR3 DNA: TGTGCCAGCAGCCAAGGAAGGACTAGATACGACGAGCAGTACTTC; CDR3 protein: CASSQGRTRYDEQYF
clone size: once; D gene: -; V gene: TRBV10-3; J gene: TRBJ2-6; CDR3 DNA: TGTGCCATCTGGGCAGGGCCTGGGGCCAACGTCCTGACTTTC; CDR3 protein: CAIWAGPGANVLTF
clone size: -; D gene: -; V gene: TRBV5-4; J gene: TRBJ2-2; CDR3 DNA: TGTGCCAGCAGCTTGGATCCGGACACCGGGGAGCTGTTTTTT; CDR3 protein: CASSLDPDTGELFF
clone size: -; D gene: -; V gene: TRBV11-3; J gene: TRBJ2-5; CDR3 DNA: TGTGCCAGCAGCTTATCCCGAGGGGCAGGGTGGGAGACCCAGTACTTC; CDR3 protein: CASSLSRGAGWETQYF